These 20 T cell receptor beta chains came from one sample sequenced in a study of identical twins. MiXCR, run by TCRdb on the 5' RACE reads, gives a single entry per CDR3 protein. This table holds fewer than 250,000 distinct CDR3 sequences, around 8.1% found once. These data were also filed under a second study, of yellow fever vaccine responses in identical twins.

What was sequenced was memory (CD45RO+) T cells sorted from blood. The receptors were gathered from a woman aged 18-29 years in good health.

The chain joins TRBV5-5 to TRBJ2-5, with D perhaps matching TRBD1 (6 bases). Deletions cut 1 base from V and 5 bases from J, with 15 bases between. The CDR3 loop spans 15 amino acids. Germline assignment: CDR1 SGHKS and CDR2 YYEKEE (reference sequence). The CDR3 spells CASSLIEGVGETQYF. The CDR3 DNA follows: TGTGCCAGCAGCTTGATTGAGGGGGTAGGGGAGACCCAGTACTTC.

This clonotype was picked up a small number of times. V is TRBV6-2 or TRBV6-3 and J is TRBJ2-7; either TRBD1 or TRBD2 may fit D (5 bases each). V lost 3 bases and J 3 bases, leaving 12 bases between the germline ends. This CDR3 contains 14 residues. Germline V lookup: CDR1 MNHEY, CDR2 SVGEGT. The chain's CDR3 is CASSYGGEGYEQYF. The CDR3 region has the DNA TGTGCCAGCAGTTATGGGGGAGAGGGCTACGAGCAGTACTTC.

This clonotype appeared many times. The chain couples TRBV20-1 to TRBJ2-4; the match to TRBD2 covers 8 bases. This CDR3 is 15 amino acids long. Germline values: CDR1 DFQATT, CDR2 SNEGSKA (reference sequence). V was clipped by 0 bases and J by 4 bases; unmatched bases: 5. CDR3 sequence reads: CSARDQRLAKNIQYF. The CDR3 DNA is TGCAGTGCTAGAGATCAGAGACTAGCGAAAAACATTCAGTACTTC.

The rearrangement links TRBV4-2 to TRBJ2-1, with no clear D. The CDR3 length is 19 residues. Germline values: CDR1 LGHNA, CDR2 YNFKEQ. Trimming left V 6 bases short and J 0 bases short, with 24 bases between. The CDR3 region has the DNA TGTGCCAGCAGGCTGACGGGTCAGGAATATCCGAGCTCCTACAATGAGCAGTTCTTC. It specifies CASRLTGQEYPSSYNEQFF.

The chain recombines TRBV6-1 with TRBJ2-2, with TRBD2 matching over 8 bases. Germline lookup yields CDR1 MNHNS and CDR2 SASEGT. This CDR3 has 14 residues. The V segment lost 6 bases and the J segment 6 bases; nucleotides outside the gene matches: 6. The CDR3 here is CASRSSGKSGELFF. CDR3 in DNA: TGTGCCAGCAGGAGTAGCGGGAAATCCGGGGAGCTGTTTTTT.

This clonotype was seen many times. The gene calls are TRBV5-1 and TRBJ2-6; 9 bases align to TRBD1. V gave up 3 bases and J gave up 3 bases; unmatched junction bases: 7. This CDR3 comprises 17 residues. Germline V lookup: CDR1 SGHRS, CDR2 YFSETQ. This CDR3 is CASSSFTGGRGANVLTF. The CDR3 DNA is TGCGCCAGCAGCTCATTTACAGGGGGCCGTGGGGCCAACGTCCTGACTTTC. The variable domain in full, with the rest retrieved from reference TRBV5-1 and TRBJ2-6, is KAGVTQTPRYLIKTRGQQVTLSCSPISGHRSVSWYQQTPGQGLQFLFEYFSETQRNKGNFPGRFSGRQFSNSRSEMNVSTLELGDSALYLCASSSFTGGRGANVLTFGAGSRLTVL.

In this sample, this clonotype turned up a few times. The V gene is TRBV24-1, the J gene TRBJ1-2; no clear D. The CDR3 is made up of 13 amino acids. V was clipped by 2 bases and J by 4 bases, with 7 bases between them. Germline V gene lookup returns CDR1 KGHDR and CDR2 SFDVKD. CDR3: CATSDSRVYGYTF. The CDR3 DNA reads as TGTGCCACCAGTGATTCCCGGGTCTATGGCTACACCTTC.

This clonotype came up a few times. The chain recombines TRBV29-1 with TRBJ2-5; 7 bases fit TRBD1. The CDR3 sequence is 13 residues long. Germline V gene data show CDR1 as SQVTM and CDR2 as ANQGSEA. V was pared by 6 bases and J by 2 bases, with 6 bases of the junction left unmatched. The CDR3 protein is CSVEGQLQETQYF. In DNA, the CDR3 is TGCAGCGTCGAGGGACAGCTGCAAGAGACCCAGTACTTC.

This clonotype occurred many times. CDR3 sequence (DNA): TGTGCCAGCAGTTTGGAAGTCCATCAGCCCCAGCATTTT. Translation: CASSLEVHQPQHF. V gene TRBV12-3 or TRBV12-4 combines with J gene TRBJ1-5; D is undetermined. V was shortened by 3 bases and J by 5 bases, with 8 bases between the two germline ends. The CDR3 runs 13 residues.

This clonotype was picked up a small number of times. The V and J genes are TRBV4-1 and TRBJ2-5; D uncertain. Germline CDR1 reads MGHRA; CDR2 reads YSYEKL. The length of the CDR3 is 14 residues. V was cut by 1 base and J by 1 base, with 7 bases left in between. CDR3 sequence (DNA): TGCGCCAGCAGCCAAGGGACCCTCCAAGAGACCCAGTACTTC. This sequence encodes CASSQGTLQETQYF.

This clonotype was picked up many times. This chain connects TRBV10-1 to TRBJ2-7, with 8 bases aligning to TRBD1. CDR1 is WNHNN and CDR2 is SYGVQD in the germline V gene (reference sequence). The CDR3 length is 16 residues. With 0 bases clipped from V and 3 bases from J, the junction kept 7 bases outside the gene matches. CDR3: CASSESNSGTGYEQYF. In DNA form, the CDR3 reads TGCGCCAGCAGTGAGTCGAACTCCGGGACAGGCTACGAGCAGTACTTC.

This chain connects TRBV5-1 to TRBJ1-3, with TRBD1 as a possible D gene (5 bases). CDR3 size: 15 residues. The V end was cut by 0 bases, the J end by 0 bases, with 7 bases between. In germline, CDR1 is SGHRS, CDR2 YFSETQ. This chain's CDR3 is CASSLAGISGNTIYF. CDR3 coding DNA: TGCGCCAGCAGCTTGGCAGGGATCTCTGGAAACACCATATATTTT.

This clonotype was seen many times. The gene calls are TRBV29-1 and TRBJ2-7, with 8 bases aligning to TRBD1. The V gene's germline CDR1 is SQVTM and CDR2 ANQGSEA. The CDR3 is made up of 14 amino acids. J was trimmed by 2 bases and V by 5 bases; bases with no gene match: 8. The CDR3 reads CSVTMGTGPYEQYF. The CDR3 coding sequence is TGCAGCGTTACCATGGGGACAGGTCCCTACGAGCAGTACTTC.

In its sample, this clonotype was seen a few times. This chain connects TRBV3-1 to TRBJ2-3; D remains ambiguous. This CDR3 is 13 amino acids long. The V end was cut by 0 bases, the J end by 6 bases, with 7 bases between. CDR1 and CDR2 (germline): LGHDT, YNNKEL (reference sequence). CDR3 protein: CASSQDMWDTQYF. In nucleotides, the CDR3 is TGTGCCAGCAGCCAAGATATGTGGGATACGCAGTATTTT.

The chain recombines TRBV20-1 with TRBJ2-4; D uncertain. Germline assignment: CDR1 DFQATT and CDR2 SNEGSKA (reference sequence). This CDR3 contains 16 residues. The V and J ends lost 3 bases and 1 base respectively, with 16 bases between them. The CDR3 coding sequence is TGCAGTGCTAGCCGTATCGGGTCGGCGGCCAAAAACATTCAGTACTTC. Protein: CSASRIGSAAKNIQYF.

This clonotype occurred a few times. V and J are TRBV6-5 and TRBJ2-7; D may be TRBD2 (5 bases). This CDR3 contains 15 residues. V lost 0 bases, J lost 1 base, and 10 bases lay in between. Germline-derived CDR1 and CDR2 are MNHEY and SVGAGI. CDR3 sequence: CASSYSRGPSYEQYF. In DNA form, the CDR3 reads TGTGCCAGCAGTTACTCGCGCGGGCCATCCTACGAGCAGTACTTC.

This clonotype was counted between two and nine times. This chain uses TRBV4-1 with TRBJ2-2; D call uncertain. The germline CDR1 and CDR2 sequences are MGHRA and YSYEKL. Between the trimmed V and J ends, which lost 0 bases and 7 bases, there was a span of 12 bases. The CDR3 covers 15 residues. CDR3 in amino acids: CASSQDVGSIGELFF. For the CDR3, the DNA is TGCGCCAGCAGCCAAGATGTCGGCAGTATCGGGGAGCTGTTTTTT.

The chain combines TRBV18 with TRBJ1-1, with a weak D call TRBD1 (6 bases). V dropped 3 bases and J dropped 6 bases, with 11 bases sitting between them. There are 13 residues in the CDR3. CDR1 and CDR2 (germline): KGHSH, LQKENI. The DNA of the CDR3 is TGTGCCAGCTCACCGACAGGCCAATCTGAAGCTTTCTTT. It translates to CASSPTGQSEAFF.

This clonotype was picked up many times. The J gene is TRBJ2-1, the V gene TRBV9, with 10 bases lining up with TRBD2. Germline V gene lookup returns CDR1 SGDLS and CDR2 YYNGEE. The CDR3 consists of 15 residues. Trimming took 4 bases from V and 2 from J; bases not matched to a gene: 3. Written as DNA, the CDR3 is TGTGCCAGCAGCCCAAGCGGGGGGGCCTACAATGAGCAGTTCTTC. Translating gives CASSPSGGAYNEQFF.

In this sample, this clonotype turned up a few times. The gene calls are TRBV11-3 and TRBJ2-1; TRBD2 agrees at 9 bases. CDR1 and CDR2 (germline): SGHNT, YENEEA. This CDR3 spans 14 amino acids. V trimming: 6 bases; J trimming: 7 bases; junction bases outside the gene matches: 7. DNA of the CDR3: TGTGCCAGCAGTTCTCAGACTAGCGGAAATGAGCAGTTCTTC. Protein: CASSSQTSGNEQFF.